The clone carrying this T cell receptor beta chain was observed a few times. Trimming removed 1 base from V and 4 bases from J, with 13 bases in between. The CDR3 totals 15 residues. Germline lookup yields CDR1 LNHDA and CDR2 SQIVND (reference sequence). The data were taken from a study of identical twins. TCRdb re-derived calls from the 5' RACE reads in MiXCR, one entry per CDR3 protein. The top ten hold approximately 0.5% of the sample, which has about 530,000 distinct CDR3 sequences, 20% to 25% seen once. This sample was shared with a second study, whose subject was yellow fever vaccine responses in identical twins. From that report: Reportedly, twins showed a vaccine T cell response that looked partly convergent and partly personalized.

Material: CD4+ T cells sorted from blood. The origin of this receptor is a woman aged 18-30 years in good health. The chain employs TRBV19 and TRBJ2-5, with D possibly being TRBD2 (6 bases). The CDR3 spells CASSIVGGFGETQYF. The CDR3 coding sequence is TGTGCCAGTAGTATAGTTGGGGGGTTCGGAGAGACCCAGTACTTC.